This T cell receptor beta chain was obtained from a study of blood T cells in healthy people across ages. Deletions cut 8 bases from V and 4 bases from J, with 18 bases between. This CDR3 spans 14 amino acids. CDR1 and CDR2 from the germline V gene are SGHTA and FQGNSA. PCR was performed a second time for 7 to 11 cycles using a sample-barcoded 5' primer and a J-beta primer mix. TCRdb re-called the 5' RACE reads with MiXCR, one entry per CDR3 protein. The profile covers over 1,300,000 distinct CDR3 sequences, with approximately 59% appearing a single time and 5% to 7% taken by the ten largest. The sample consisted of blood. The chain recombines TRBV7-2 with TRBJ2-7, with D tentatively TRBD2 (6 bases). This TCR came from a man younger than 35 in good health. CDR3 protein: CASLSPHGTYEQYF. CDR3 bases: TGTGCCAGCCTCTCCCCCCACGGGACTTACGAGCAGTACTTC.